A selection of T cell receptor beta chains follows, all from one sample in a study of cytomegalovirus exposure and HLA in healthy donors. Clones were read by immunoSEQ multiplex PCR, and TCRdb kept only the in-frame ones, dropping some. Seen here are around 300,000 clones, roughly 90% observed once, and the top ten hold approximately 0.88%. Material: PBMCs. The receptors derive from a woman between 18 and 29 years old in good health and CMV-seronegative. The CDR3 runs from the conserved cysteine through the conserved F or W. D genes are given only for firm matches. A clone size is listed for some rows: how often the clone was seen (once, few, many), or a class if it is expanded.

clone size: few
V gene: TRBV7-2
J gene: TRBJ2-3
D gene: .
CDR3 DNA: TGTGCCAGCAGGGGGGGAGCGGGCGGCACAGATACGCAGTATTTT
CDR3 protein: CASRGGAGGTDTQYF

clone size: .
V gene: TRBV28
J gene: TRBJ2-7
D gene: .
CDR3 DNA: TGTGCCAGCAGTTTAGCCCGGACAAAATACGAGCAGTACTTC
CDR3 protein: CASSLARTKYEQYF

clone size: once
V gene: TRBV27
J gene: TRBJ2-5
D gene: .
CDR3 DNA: TGTGCCAGCAGCCGGACGGGGCAAGAGACCCAGTACTTC
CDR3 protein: CASSRTGQETQYF

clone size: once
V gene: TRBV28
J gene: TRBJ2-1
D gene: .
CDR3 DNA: TGTGCCAGCAGTGGATTAGCCAATGAGCAGTTCTTC
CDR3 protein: CASSGLANEQFF

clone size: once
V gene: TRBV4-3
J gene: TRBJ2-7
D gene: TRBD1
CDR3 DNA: TGCGCCAGCAGCCAGAAGAATCCTATCCCGGGACAGGGGGCCTTCGAGCAGTACTTC
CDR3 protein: CASSQKNPIPGQGAFEQYF

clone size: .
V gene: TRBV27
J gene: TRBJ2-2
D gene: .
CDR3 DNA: TGTGCCAGCAGGACCCTAGCGAACACCGGGGAGCTGTTTTTT
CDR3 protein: CASRTLANTGELFF

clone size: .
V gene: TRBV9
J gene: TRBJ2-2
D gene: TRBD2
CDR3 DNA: TGTGCCAGCAGCCCCCTTGGCGGGAGGGCCGGGGAGCTGTTTTTT
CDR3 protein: CASSPLGGRAGELFF

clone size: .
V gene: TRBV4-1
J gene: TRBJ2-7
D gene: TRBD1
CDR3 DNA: TGCGCCAGCAGCCAACCGGGACAGGGACACTACGAGCAGTACTTC
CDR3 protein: CASSQPGQGHYEQYF

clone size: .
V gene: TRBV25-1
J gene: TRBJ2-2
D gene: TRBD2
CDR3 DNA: TGTGCCAGCAGTGAAAAATATCTAGCGGAAATAGCCGGGGAGCTGTTTTTT
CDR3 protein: CASSEKYLAEIAGELFF

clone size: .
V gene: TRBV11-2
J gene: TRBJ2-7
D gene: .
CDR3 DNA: TGTGCCAGCAGCTCATGGGAGGCAGAGATGACCTACGAGCAGTACTTC
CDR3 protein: CASSSWEAEMTYEQYF

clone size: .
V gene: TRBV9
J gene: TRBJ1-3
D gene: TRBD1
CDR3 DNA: TGTGCCAGCAGTGACAACAGGGGCGGAAACACCATATATTTT
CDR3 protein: CASSDNRGGNTIYF

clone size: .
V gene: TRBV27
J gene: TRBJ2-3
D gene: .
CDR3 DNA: TGTGCCAGCAGTTCTTGGCCAGATACGCAGTATTTT
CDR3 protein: CASSSWPDTQYF

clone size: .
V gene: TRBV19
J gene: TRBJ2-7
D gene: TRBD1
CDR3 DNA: TGTGCCAGTAGTATGGGACCGGGACAGGGTACGGGTCCCCACGAGCAGTACTTC
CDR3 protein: CASSMGPGQGTGPHEQYF

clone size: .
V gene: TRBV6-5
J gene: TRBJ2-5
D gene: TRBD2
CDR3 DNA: TGTGCCAGCAGGAGACTAGCGGGGATCCAAGAGACCCAGTACTTC
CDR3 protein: CASRRLAGIQETQYF

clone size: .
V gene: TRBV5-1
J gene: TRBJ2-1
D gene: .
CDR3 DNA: TGCGCCAGCAGCCCTGGACAACCCTACAATGAGCAGTTCTTC
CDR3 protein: CASSPGQPYNEQFF

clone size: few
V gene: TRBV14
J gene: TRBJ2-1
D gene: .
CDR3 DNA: TGTGCCAGCAGCCAAGGATCGTTAAACGGGAGAATATCCTACAATGAGCAGTTCTTC
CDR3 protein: CASSQGSLNGRISYNEQFF

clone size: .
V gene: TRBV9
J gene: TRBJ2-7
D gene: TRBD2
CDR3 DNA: TGTGCCAGCAGCGTAGGACTCGCTGGGGCGGGAGGGGTTTACGAGCAGTACTTC
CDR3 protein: CASSVGLAGAGGVYEQYF

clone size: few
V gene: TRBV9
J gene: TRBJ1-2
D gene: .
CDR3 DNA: TGTGCCAGCAGCGTAAGCGGCTTATCGAATGGCTACACCTTC
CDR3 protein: CASSVSGLSNGYTF

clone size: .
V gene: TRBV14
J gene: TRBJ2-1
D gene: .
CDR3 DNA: TGTGCCAGCAGCCAACAGGTTTCCAATGAGCAGTTCTTC
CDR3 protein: CASSQQVSNEQFF

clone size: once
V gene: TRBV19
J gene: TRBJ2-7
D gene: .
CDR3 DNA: TGTGCCAGTAGTATGGGAGTCTCCTACGAGCAGTACTTC
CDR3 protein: CASSMGVSYEQYF

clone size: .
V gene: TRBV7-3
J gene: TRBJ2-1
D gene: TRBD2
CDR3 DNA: TGTGCCAGCAGTGGGGCGGGAGGGTTTGATGAGCAGTTCTTC
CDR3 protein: CASSGAGGFDEQFF

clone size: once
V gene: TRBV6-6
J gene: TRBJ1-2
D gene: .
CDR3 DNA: TGTGCCACCTTAGATTATGGCTACACCTTC
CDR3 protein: CATLDYGYTF

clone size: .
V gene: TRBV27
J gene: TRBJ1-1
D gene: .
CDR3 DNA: TGTGCCAGCAGTTTACGAGGGTCTGGCACTGAAGCTTTCTTT
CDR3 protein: CASSLRGSGTEAFF

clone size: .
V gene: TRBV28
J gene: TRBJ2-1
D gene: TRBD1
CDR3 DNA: TGTGCCAGCAGCCCGAGGACAGGGTCCTACAATGAGCAGTTCTTC
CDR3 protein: CASSPRTGSYNEQFF

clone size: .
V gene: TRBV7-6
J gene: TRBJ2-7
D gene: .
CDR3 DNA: TGTGCCAGCAGCTTAGAAGGGTGGCTGCGGGGTAGCTACGAGCAGTACTTC
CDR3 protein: CASSLEGWLRGSYEQYF

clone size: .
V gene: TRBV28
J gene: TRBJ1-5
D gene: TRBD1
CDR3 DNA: TGTGCCAGCAGTTTAGGTCGGGGACAGAACAATCAGCCCCAGCATTTT
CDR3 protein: CASSLGRGQNNQPQHF

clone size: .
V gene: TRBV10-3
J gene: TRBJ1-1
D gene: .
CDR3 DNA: TGTGCCATCAGCTCGGACTACCTTGAAGCTTTCTTT
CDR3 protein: CAISSDYLEAFF

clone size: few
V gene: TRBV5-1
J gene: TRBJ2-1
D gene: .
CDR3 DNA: TGCGCCAGCAGCTTGGACGGCAATGAGCAGTTCTTC
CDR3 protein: CASSLDGNEQFF

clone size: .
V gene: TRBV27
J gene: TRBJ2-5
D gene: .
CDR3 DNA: TGTGCCAGCAGTTTCGGCCGGAGGGCCCAAGAGACCCAGTACTTC
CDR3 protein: CASSFGRRAQETQYF

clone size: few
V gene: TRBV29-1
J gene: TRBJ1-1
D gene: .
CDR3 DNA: TGCAGCGTCCAACACGTCTACACTGAAGCTTTCTTT
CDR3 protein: CSVQHVYTEAFF

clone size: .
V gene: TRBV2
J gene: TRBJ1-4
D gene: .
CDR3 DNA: TGTGCCAGCAGTGATTTCGGGGGGACCTTACTGTTTTTT
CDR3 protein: CASSDFGGTLLFF

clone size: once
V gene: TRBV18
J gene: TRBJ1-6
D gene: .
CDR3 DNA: TGTGCCAGCTCACCGGGGAGGATCTCCTATAATTCACCCCTCCACTTT
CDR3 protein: CASSPGRISYNSPLHF

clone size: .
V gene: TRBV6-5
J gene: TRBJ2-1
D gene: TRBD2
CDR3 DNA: TGTGCCAGCAAGAGCGGGAGGCTAAATGAGCAGTTCTTC
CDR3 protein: CASKSGRLNEQFF

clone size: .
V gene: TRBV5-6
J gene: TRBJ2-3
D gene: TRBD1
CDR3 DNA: TGTGCCAGCAGCGGGAGGGACAGGGGGTCTGTCACGCAGTATTTT
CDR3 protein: CASSGRDRGSVTQYF

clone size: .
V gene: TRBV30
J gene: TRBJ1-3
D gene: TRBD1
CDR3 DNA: TGTGCCTGGAGGGACAGGGGAAGCTCTGGAAACACCATATATTTT
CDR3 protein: CAWRDRGSSGNTIYF

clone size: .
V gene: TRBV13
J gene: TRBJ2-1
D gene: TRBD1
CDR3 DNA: TGTGCCAGCAGCTCCCCGGGACAGGAGGTCAATGAGCAGTTCTTC
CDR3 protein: CASSSPGQEVNEQFF

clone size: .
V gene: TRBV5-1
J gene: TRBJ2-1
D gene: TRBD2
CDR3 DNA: TGCGCCAGCAGAACCCATAGCGGGAGGACATACAATGAGCAGTTCTTC
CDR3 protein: CASRTHSGRTYNEQFF

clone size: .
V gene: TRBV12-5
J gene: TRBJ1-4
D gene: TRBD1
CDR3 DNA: TGTGCTAGTGGTTCCGGGACAGCCGGTGAAAAACTGTTTTTT
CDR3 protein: CASGSGTAGEKLFF

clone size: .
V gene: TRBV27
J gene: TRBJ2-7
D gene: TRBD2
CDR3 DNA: TGTGCCAGCAGTTCCCGAGATAGCGGGAGGGTATCCTACGAGCAGTACTTC
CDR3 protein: CASSSRDSGRVSYEQYF

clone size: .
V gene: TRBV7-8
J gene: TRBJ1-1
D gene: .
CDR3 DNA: TGTGCCAGCAGCTTAATCGTGGGGAGGACTGAAGCTTTCTTT
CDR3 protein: CASSLIVGRTEAFF

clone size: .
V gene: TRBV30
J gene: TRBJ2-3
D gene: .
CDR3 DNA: TGTGCCTGGAGTTCCTCGATCGGGTCTAGCGCAACAGATACGCAGTATTTT
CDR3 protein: CAWSSSIGSSATDTQYF

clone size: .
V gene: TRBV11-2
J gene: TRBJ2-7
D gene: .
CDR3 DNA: TGTGCCAGCAGCGGGACTTCCTACGAGCAGTACTTC
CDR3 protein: CASSGTSYEQYF

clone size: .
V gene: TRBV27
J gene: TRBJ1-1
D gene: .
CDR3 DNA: TGTGCCAGCAACGGGAGTCCCAGTAACACTGAAGCTTTCTTT
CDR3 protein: CASNGSPSNTEAFF

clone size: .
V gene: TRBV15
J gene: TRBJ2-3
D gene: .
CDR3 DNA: TGTGCCACCAGCAGAGAGACGGGAGTGTGGGCAGATACGCAGTATTTT
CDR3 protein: CATSRETGVWADTQYF

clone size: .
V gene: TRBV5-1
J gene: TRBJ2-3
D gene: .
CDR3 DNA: TGCGCCAGCAGCTTGGCCACTTCGGATACGCAGTATTTT
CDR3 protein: CASSLATSDTQYF

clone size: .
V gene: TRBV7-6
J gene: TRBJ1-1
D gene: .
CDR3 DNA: TGTGCCAGCAGCTTAGGTCAGGGGCTCACTGAAGCTTTCTTT
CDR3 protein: CASSLGQGLTEAFF

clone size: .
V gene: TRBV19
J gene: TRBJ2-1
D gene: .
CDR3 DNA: TGTGCCAGTGGAGTTACGGGGAACTCCTACAATGAGCAGTTCTTC
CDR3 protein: CASGVTGNSYNEQFF

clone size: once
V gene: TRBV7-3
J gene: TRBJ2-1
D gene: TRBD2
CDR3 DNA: TGTGCCAGCAGCTCTCCGGGAGTTTTGGGGGGGGAGCAGTTCTTC
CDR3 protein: CASSSPGVLGGEQFF

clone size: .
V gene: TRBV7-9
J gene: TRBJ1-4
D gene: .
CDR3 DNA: TGTGCCAGCAGCTTACTGAGGGCCTCGAAGGAAGGAAAACTGTTTTTT
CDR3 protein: CASSLLRASKEGKLFF

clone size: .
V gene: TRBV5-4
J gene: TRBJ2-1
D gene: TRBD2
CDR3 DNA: TGTGCCAGCAGCTTGGCCCGGGGACTAGCGAGAGATGAGCAGTTCTTC
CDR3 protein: CASSLARGLARDEQFF

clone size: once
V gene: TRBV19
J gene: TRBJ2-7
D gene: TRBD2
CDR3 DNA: TGTGCCAGTTCCCTAGCGGAGGGCTACGAGCAGTACTTC
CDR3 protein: CASSLAEGYEQYF

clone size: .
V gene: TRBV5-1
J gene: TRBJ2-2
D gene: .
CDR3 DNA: TGCGCCAGCAGCCCTACGGCAGGGTGGGGCACCGGGGAGCTGTTTTTT
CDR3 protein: CASSPTAGWGTGELFF

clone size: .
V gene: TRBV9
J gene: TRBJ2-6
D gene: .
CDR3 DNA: TGTGCCAGCAGCGCCCTCCCTGTCGGGGCCAACGTCCTGACTTTC
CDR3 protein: CASSALPVGANVLTF

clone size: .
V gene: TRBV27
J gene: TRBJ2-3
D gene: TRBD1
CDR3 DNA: TGTGCCAGCAGTTTGTCTGGACAGGGGCTCTCAGATACGCAGTATTTT
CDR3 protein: CASSLSGQGLSDTQYF

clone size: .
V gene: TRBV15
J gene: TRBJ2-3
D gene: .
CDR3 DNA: TGTGCCACCAGCAGAGATCGATCGAGTGCGCAGTATTTT
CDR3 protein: CATSRDRSSAQYF

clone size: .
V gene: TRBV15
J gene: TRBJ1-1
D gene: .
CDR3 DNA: TGTGCCACCAGCAGAGATCGTCTAAGCGGATGGAACACTGAAGCTTTCTTT
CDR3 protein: CATSRDRLSGWNTEAFF

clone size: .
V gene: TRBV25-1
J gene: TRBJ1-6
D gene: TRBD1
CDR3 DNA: TGTGCCAGCAGCGGGAACAGGGGAAACAATTCACCCCTCCACTTT
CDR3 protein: CASSGNRGNNSPLHF

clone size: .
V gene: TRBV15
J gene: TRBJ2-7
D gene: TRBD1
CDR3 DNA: TGTGCCACCAGCAGGCAGACAGGGGGCGCCTCCTACGAGCAGTACTTC
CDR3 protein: CATSRQTGGASYEQYF

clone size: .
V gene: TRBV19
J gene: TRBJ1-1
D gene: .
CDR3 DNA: TGTGCCACACAGGTCAACTTGAACACTGAAGCTTTCTTT
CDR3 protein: CATQVNLNTEAFF

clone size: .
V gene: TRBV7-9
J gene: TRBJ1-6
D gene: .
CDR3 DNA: TGTGCCAGCAGCCACGGGACAACGGGACCCCTCCACTTT
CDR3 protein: CASSHGTTGPLHF